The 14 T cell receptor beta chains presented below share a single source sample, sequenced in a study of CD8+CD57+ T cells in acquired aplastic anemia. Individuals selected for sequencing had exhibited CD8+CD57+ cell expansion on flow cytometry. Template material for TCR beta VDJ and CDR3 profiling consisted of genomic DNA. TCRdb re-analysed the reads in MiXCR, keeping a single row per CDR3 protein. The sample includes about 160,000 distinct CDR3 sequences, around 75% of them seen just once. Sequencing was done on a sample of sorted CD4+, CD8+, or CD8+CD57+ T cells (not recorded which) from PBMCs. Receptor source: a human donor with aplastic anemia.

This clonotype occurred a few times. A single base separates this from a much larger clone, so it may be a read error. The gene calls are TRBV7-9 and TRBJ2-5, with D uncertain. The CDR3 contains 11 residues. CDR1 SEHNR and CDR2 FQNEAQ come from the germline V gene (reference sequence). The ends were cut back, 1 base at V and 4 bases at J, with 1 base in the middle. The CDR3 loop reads CASSLVETQYF. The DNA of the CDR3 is TGTGCCAGCAGCTTAGTAGAGACCCAGTACTTC.

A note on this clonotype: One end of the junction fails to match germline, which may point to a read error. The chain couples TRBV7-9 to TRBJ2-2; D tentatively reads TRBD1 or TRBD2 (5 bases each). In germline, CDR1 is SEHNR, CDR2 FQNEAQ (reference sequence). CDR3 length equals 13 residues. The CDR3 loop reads CASSLRDAGELFF. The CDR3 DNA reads TGTGCTAGCAGCTTACGGGACGCCGGGGAGCTGTTTTTT.

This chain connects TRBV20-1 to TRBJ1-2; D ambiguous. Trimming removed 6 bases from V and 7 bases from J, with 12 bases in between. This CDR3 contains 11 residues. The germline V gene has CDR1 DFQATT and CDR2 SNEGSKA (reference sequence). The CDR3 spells CSAGHLIGYTF. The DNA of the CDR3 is TGCAGTGCCGGGCATTTGATTGGCTACACCTTC.

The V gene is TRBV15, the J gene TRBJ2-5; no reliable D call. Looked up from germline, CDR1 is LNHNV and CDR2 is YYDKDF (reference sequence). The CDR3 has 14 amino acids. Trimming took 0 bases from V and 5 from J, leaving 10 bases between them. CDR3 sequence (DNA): TGTGCCACCAGCAGAGATCCATCCGCGGAGACCCAGTACTTC. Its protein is CATSRDPSAETQYF.

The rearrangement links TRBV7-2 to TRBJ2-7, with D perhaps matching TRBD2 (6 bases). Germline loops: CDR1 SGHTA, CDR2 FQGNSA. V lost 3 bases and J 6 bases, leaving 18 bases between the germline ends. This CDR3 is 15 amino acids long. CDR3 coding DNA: TGTGCCAGCAGCTTGGCCGGGACTGGTCGGGGCGAGCAGTACTTC. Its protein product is CASSLAGTGRGEQYF.

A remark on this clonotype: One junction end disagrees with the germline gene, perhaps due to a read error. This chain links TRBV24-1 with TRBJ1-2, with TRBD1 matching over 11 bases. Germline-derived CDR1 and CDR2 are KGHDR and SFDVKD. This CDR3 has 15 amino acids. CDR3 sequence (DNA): TGTGCCGCCAGTGATCCGGGACAGGGGGACTATGGCTACACCTTC. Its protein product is CAASDPGQGDYGYTF.

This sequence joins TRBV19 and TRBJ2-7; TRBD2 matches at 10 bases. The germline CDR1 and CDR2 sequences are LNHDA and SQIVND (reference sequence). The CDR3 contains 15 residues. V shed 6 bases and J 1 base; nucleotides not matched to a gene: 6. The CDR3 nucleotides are TGTGCCAGTAGCCCCTCTAGCGGGGGTTCCTACGAGCAGTACTTC. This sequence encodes CASSPSSGGSYEQYF.

CDR3 loop: CASSLGPGTGAYEQYF. DNA of the CDR3: TGTGCCAGCAGCTTGGGGCCCGGGACAGGGGCGTACGAGCAGTACTTC. The chain joins TRBV5-6 to TRBJ2-7; 10 bases are shared with TRBD1. The CDR3 loop spans 16 amino acids. Germline-derived CDR1 and CDR2 are SGHDT and YYEEEE. With 0 bases clipped from V and 4 bases from J, the junction kept 7 bases outside the gene matches.

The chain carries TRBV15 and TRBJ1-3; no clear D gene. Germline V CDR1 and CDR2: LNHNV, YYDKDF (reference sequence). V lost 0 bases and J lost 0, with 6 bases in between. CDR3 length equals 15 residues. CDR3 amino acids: CATSRDFGSGNTIYF. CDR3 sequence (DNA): TGTGCCACCAGCAGAGATTTCGGCTCTGGAAACACCATATATTTT.

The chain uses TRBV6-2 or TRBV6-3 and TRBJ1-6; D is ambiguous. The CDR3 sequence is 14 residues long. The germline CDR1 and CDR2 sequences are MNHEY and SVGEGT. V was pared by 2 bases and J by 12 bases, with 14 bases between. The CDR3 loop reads CASSYPTEIQPLHF. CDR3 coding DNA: TGTGCCAGCAGTTACCCTACCGAGATTCAACCCCTCCACTTT.

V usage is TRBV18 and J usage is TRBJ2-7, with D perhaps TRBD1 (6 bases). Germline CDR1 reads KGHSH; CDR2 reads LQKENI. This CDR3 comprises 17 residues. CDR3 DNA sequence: TGTGCCAGCTCACCATTACCTACAGGGAGAGACGACTACAAGCAGTACGTC. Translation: CASSPLPTGRDDYKQYV.

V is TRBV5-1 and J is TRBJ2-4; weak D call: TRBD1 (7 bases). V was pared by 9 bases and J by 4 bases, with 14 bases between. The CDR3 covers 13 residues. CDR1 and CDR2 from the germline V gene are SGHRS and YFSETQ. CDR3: CATPGGQKNIQYF. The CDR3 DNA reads TGCGCCACCCCAGGGGGGCAGAAAAACATTCAGTACTTC.

CDR3 residues: CSVTGNTGELFF. The CDR3 DNA is TGCAGTGTAACGGGGAACACCGGGGAGCTGTTTTTT. This chain joins TRBV20-1 and TRBJ2-2; D is uncertain. V dropped 7 bases and J dropped 1 base, with 7 bases sitting between them. The germline CDR1 and CDR2 sequences are DFQATT and SNEGSKA (reference sequence). The CDR3 totals 12 residues.

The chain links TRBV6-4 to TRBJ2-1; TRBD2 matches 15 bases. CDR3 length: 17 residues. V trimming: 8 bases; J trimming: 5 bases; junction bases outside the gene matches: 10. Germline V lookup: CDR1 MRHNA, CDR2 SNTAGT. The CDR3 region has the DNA TGTGCCAGCCGAGTCTTGGGACTAGCGGGGGGACACAATGAGCAGTTCTTC. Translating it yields CASRVLGLAGGHNEQFF.